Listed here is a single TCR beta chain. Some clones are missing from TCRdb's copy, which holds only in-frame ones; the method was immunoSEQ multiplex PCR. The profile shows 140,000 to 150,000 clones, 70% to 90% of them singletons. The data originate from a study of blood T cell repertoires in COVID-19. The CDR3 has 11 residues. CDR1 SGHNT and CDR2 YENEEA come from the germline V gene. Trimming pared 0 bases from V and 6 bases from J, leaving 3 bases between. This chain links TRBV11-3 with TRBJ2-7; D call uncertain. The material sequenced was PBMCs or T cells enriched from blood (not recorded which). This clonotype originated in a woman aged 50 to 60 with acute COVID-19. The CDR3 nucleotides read TGTGCCAGCAGCTTAGATAGCGAGCAGTACTTC. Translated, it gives CASSLDSEQYF.